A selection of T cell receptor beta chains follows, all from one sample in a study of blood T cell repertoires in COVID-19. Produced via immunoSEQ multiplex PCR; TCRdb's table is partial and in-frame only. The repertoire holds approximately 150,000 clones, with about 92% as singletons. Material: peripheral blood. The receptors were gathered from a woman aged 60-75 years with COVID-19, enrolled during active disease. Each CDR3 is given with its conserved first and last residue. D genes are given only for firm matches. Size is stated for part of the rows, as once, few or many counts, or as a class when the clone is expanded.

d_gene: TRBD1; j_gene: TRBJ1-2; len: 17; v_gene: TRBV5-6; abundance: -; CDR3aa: CASSWTGRQGANYGYTF; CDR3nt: TGTGCCAGCAGCTGGACGGGGAGACAGGGCGCTAACTATGGCTACACCTTC
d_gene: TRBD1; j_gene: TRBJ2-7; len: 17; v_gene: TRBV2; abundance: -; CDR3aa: CAIQRPGQGFPLYEQYF; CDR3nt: TGTGCCATCCAAAGGCCGGGACAGGGGTTCCCCCTCTACGAGCAGTACTTC
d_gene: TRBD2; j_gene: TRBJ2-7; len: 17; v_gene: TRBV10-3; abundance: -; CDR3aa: CAISPKTGGGKNYEQYF; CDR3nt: TGTGCCATCAGTCCAAAAACCGGCGGGGGTAAAAACTACGAGCAGTACTTC
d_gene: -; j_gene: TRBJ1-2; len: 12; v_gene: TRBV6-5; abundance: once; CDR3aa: CASRTPGPGYTF; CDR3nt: TGTGCCAGCAGGACCCCAGGCCCTGGCTACACCTTC
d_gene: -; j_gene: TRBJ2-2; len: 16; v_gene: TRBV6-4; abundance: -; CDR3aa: CASSDGQRSNTGELFF; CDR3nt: TGTGCCAGCAGTGACGGACAGCGGTCGAACACCGGGGAGCTGTTTTTT
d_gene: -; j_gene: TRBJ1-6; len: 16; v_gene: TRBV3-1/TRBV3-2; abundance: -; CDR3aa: CASSSPFGRADPPLHF; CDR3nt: TGTGCCAGCAGCTCCCCATTTGGCAGGGCTGATCCACCCCTCCACTTT
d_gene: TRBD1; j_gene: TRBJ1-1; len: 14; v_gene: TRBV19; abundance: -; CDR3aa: CASSRTGQEAEAFF; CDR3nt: TGTGCCAGTAGTAGGACAGGGCAGGAGGCTGAAGCTTTCTTT
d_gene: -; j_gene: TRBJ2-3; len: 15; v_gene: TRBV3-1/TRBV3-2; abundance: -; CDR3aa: CASSRQNTAVRSQYF; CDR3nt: TGTGCCAGCAGCCGTCAAAATACAGCCGTCCGGTCGCAGTATTTT
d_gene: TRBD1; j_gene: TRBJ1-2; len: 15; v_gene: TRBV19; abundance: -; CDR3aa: CASIGSQGAGDGYTF; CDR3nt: TGTGCCAGTATCGGCTCCCAGGGGGCCGGGGATGGCTACACCTTC
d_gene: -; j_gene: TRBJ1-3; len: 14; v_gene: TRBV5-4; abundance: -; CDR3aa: CASSSQGRGNTIYF; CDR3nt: TGTGCCAGCAGCTCACAGGGTAGGGGAAACACCATATATTTT
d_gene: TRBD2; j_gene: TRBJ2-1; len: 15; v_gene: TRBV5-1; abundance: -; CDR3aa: CASSLGTSGGHEQFF; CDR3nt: TGCGCCAGCAGCTTGGGGACTAGCGGGGGGCATGAGCAGTTCTTC
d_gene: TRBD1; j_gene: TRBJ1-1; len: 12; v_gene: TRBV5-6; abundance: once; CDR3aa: CASSSTGFEAFF; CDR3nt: TGTGCCAGCAGCTCGACAGGGTTTGAAGCTTTCTTT
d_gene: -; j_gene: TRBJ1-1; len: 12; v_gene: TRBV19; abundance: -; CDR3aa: CASSVRGAEAFF; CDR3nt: TGTGCCAGTAGTGTTAGGGGCGCTGAAGCTTTCTTT
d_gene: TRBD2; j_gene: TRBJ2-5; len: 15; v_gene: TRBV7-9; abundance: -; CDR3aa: CASSPGLAGVETQYF; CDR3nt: TGTGCCAGCAGCCCGGGACTAGCGGGGGTGGAGACCCAGTACTTC
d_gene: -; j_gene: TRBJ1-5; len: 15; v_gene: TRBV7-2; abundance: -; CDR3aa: CASSLWGGNNQPQHF; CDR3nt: TGTGCCAGCAGCTTATGGGGGGGAAACAATCAGCCCCAGCATTTT
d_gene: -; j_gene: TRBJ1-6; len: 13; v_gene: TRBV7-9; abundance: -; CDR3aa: CASSPRHDSPLHF; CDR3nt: TGTGCCAGCAGCCCTCGACACGACTCACCCCTCCACTTT
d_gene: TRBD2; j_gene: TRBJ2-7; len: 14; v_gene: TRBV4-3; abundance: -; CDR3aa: CASSPKAGGYEQYF; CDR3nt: TGCGCCAGCAGCCCAAAAGCGGGGGGCTACGAGCAGTACTTC
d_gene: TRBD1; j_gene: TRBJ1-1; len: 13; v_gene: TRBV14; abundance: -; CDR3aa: CASSPGQGLRAFF; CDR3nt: TGTGCCAGCAGCCCGGGACAGGGACTTCGGGCTTTCTTT
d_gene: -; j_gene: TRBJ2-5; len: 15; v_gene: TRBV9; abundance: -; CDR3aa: CASSVALGALETQYF; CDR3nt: TGTGCCAGCAGCGTAGCTCTGGGGGCGCTGGAGACCCAGTACTTC
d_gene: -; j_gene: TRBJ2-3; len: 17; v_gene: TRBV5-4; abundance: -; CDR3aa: CASSPPRTGLSTDTQYF; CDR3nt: TGTGCCAGCAGCCCGCCACGGACCGGACTCAGCACAGATACGCAGTATTTT
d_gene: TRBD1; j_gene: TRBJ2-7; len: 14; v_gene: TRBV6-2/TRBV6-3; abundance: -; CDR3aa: CASNPGTGIYEQYF; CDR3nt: TGTGCCAGCAACCCCGGGACAGGTATCTACGAGCAGTACTTC
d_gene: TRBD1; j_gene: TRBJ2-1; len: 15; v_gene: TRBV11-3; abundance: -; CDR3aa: CASSPTGVSYNEQFF; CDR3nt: TGTGCCAGCAGCCCGACAGGGGTCTCCTACAATGAGCAGTTCTTC
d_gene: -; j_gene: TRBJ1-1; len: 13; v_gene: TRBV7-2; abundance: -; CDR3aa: CASSLLASQGAFF; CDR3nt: TGTGCCAGCAGCTTATTGGCCAGCCAGGGAGCTTTCTTT
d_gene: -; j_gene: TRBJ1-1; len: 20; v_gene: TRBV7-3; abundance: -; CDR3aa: CASSSSRVDPRARELTEAFF; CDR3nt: TGTGCCAGCAGCTCCTCCCGTGTAGACCCAAGGGCCAGGGAACTCACTGAAGCTTTCTTT
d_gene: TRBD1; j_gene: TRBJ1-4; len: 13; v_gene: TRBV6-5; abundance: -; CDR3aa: CASRYTGVEKLFF; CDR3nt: TGTGCCAGCAGATATACAGGGGTCGAAAAACTGTTTTTT
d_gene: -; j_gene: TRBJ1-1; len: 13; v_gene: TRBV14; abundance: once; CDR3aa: CASSPRTPTEAFF; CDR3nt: TGTGCCAGCAGCCCGAGGACACCGACTGAAGCTTTCTTT
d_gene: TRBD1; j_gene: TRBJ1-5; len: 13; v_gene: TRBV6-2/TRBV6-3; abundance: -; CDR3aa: CASSNGQAQPQHF; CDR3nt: TGTGCCAGCAGCAACGGACAGGCTCAGCCCCAGCATTTT
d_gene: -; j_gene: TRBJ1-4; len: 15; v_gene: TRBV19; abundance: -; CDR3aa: CASTSGAGWNEKLFF; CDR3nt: TGTGCCAGTACCTCCGGGGCGGGGTGGAATGAAAAACTGTTTTTT
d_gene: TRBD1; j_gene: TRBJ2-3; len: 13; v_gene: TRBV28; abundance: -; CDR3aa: CASFPGQENTQYF; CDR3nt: TGTGCCAGCTTCCCGGGACAGGAAAATACGCAGTATTTT
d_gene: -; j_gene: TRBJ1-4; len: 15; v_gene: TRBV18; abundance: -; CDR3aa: CASSPAGRGNEKLFF; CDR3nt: TGTGCCAGCTCCCCAGCCGGGAGGGGTAATGAAAAACTGTTTTTT
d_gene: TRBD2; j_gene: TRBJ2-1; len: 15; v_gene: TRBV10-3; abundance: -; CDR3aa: CAISESTSGDNEQFF; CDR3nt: TGTGCCATCAGTGAGTCCACTAGCGGGGACAATGAGCAGTTCTTC